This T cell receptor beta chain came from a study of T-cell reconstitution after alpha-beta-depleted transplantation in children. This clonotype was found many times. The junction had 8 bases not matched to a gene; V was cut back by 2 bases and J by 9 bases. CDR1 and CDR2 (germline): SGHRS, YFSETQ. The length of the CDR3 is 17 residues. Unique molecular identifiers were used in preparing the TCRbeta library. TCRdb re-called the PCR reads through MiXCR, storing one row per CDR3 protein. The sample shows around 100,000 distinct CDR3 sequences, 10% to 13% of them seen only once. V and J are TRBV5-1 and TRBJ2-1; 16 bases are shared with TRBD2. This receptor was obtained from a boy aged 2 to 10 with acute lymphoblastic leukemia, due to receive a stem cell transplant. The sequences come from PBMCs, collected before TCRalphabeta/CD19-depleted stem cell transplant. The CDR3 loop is CASSLPGLAGGGSEQFF. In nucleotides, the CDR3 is TGCGCCAGCAGCTTACCGGGACTAGCGGGAGGGGGGAGTGAGCAGTTCTTC.